This entry features one T cell receptor beta chain sequence. The data are from a study of blood T cell repertoires in COVID-19. Study context: Donors in the United States, Italy and Spain gave samples during acute or convalescent COVID-19. The analysed material was cDNA or gDNA that came from T cells, B-cell-depleted T cells, or PBMCs.

Seattle researchers signed up patients amid active infection and tracked them longitudinally. In the authors' workflow: Amplification with reference gene primers provided the estimates of nucleated cell counts. Assay: immunoSEQ multiplex PCR; the TCRdb copy retains only in-frame clones and omits some. Clonal size and the V and J genes are those of that table, whereas D and trimming came from the DNA. The sample yields under 110,000 clones, about 79% seen once. Germline lookup yields CDR1 MDHEN and CDR2 SYDVKM. Trimming removed 8 bases at V and 2 bases at J, with 20 bases between. The CDR3 has 16 amino acids.

The clonotype was recovered from a man older than 75 with COVID-19, enrolled during active disease. Sequencing used peripheral blood. The chain employs TRBV28 and TRBJ2-3, with D possibly matching TRBD2 (6 bases). This CDR3 is CASSLGFGGTTDTQYF. In DNA, the CDR3 is TGTGCCAGCTCCTTGGGGTTTGGCGGGACCACAGATACGCAGTATTTT. The whole variable domain, remainder taken from reference TRBV28 and TRBJ2-3, is DVKVTQSSRYLVKRTGEKVFLECVQDMDHENMFWYRQDPGLGLRLIYFSYDVKMKEKGDIPEGYSVSREKKERFSLILESASTNQTSMYLCASSLGFGGTTDTQYFGPGTRLTVL.